The sequence of this T cell receptor beta chain was determined in a study of T cells expressing NK-cell markers. Study information: Sorted CD3+CD56-NKG2C+, CD3+CD56+NKG2C- and CD3+CD56+NKG2C+ T cells were the source of the TCR beta repertoires. Seven of the eight sequenced donors were HCMV-seropositive; one was seronegative. The study's findings and limits: Once again these clonotypes came out on top in the CD3+CD56-NKG2C+ fraction of a few donors.

It was by 5'RACE template switching with UMIs that TCR beta cDNA was made. TCRdb re-called the 5' RACE reads; one entry per CDR3 protein, DNA not given. The table for this sample gives fewer than 200,000 distinct CDR3 sequences. Germline values: CDR1 SGHRS, CDR2 YFSETQ. The CDR3 runs 17 residues. Points on this clonotype: Its antigen remains unidentified.

The specimen sequenced was blood T cells: a sorted CD56 or NKG2C T cell subset, CD4+ or CD8+ T cells, or bulk PBMC T cells (not recorded which). The clonotype comes from a woman aged 18 to 75 in good health. The chain joins TRBV5-1 to TRBJ1-6. The CDR3 is CASSPGPVPSYNSPLHF. Full variable domain (outside the CDR3, taken from reference TRBV5-1 and TRBJ1-6): KAGVTQTPRYLIKTRGQQVTLSCSPISGHRSVSWYQQTPGQGLQFLFEYFSETQRNKGNFPGRFSGRQFSNSRSEMNVSTLELGDSALYLCASSPGPVPSYNSPLHFGNGTRLTVT.